This section outlines one T cell receptor beta chain sequence together with its context. Within the sample, other DNA sequences also encode this same CDR3. The data were taken from a study of blood T cell repertoires in COVID-19. Background on the study: COVID-19 samples collected from the United States, Italy and Spain covered acute and convalescent phases.

The assay was immunoSEQ multiplex PCR, and TCRdb's table has in-frame clones only and misses some. The sample contains 400,000 to 500,000 clones, approximately 91% of which appear only once. Cohort allocation depended upon clinical history that participants reported. Exposed enrollees had met someone with a PCR-confirmed or clinician-diagnosed COVID-19 case at some point within the 2 weeks before study entry. V was cut by 3 bases and J by 6 bases, with 8 bases left in between. The length of the CDR3 is 13 residues. Germline V gives CDR1 LGHDT, CDR2 YNNKEL (reference sequence). The TCR was taken from a woman aged 18-30 years who had been exposed to COVID-19. Source material: PBMCs or T cells enriched from blood (not recorded which). The chain uses TRBV3-1 (or the pseudogene TRBV3-2) and TRBJ2-2, with D possibly matching TRBD1 (7 bases). The CDR3 sequence is CASSHRGAGELFF. CDR3 bases: TGTGCCAGCAGCCACAGGGGGGCCGGGGAGCTGTTTTTT.